These 24 T cell receptor beta chains were all obtained from the same sample, sequenced in a study of blood T cells in healthy people across ages. Through a sample-barcoded 5' primer and a J-beta primer mix, a second PCR was run for about 6 to 11 cycles. MiXCR was run by TCRdb on the 5' RACE reads, yielding one entry per CDR3 protein. The sample includes over 1.5 million distinct CDR3 sequences, around 50% of them seen just once. Sequenced input: blood. These receptors were taken from a woman aged 40-49 years in good health.

This clonotype appeared a few times. V is TRBV4-2 and J is TRBJ1-2; tentatively, D is TRBD1 (6 bases). The CDR3 is 16 residues long. Between the trimmed V and J ends, which lost 1 base and 1 base, there was a span of 13 bases. Germline values: CDR1 LGHNA, CDR2 YNFKEQ. The CDR3 nucleotides read TGTGCCAGCAGCCAAGCCTTGGGGGGCCTTAACTATGGCTACACCTTC. It encodes CASSQALGGLNYGYTF.

The J gene is TRBJ1-2, the V gene TRBV4-2, with D possibly matching TRBD1 (6 bases). Germline V gene data show CDR1 as LGHNA and CDR2 as YNFKEQ. Trimming cost V 1 base and J 6 bases, with 12 bases left between them. The length of the CDR3 is 14 residues. CDR3 residues: CASSQVSDSHGYTF. In DNA, the CDR3 is TGTGCCAGCAGCCAAGTATCGGACAGCCATGGCTACACCTTC.

V and J are TRBV7-9 and TRBJ2-5, with unresolved D. The CDR3 is 14 residues long. V lost 4 bases, J lost 1 base, and 10 bases lay in between. Germline CDR1 reads SEHNR; CDR2 reads FQNEAQ (reference sequence). The CDR3 spells CASSSPNAQETQYF. In DNA form, the CDR3 reads TGTGCCAGCAGCTCCCCGAATGCCCAAGAGACCCAGTACTTC.

The V and J genes are TRBV27 and TRBJ2-1; TRBD1 agrees at 9 bases. The CDR3 has 14 amino acids. Germline V lookup: CDR1 MNHEY, CDR2 SMNVEV (reference sequence). V was pared by 6 bases and J by 10 bases, with 10 bases of the junction left unmatched. The CDR3 nucleotides are TGTGCCAGCAGCTTCCGGGACAGGGAGGCCGAGCAGTTCTTC. Translation: CASSFRDREAEQFF.

The chain links TRBV20-1 to TRBJ2-7; D is ambiguous. The CDR3 spans 13 residues. Trimming left V 3 bases short and J 2 bases short, with 11 bases between. The germline V gene encodes CDR1 DFQATT and CDR2 SNEGSKA (reference sequence). The CDR3 here is CSARPQLAYEQYF. The CDR3 DNA reads as TGCAGTGCTAGGCCCCAGCTGGCCTACGAGCAGTACTTC.

Comment on this clonotype: This may stem from a read error, because a much larger clone lies one nucleotide away. The rearrangement links TRBV7-2 to TRBJ1-2; 8 bases agree with TRBD1. The CDR3 is made up of 12 amino acids. Looked up from germline, CDR1 is SGHTA and CDR2 is FQGNSA. V lost 7 bases to trimming and J lost 3 bases; unmatched junction nucleotides: 1. CDR3: CASKQGDYGYTF. In nucleotides, the CDR3 is TGTGCCAGCAAACAGGGGGACTATGGCTACACCTTC.

This chain joins TRBV6-4 and TRBJ2-7, with 9 positions matching TRBD1. Germline lookup yields CDR1 MRHNA and CDR2 SNTAGT. V lost 7 bases, J lost 2 bases, and 12 bases stayed unmatched. This CDR3 is 16 amino acids long. As DNA, the CDR3 is TGTGCCAGCAACTCGGGCACCGGGACAGGGACCTACGAGCAGTACTTC. Translation gives CASNSGTGTGTYEQYF.

This sequence joins TRBV5-1 and TRBJ1-4, with D perhaps TRBD1 (5 bases). This CDR3 is built from 13 residues. V gave up 5 bases and J gave up 9 bases, with 14 bases separating them. The V gene's germline CDR1 is SGHRS and CDR2 YFSETQ. The CDR3 region is CASSKVPGKKLFF. The CDR3, as DNA: TGCGCCAGCAGTAAAGTTCCAGGGAAAAAACTGTTTTTT.

The chain employs TRBV7-6 and TRBJ2-3; tentatively, D is TRBD1 or TRBD2 (6 bases each). This CDR3 region has 18 residues. In germline, CDR1 is SGHVS, CDR2 FNYEAQ. Trimming removed 4 bases at V and 4 bases at J, with 24 bases between. For the CDR3, the DNA is TGTGCCAGCAGCTCTCCCCTCTACGCGGGACACTCGGCAGATACGCAGTATTTT. Its protein product is CASSSPLYAGHSADTQYF.

The V call is TRBV4-1, the J call TRBJ1-1; TRBD1 might be the D (6 bases). The V end lost 0 bases, the J end lost 0 bases, and 11 bases lay between the germline ends. Germline V lookup: CDR1 MGHRA, CDR2 YSYEKL. The CDR3 length is 16 residues. CDR3 in amino acids: CASSQEIRGMNTEAFF. The CDR3 bases are TGCGCCAGCAGCCAAGAGATCAGGGGCATGAACACTGAAGCTTTCTTT.

This clonotype was found once. The chain is built from TRBV6-1 and TRBJ2-5, with D possibly being TRBD2 (6 bases). The CDR3 length is 11 residues. Deletions cut 7 bases from V and 12 bases from J, with 15 bases between. Germline V gene lookup returns CDR1 MNHNS and CDR2 SASEGT. CDR3 sequence reads: CASMTSQRKYF. DNA of the CDR3: TGTGCCAGCATGACTAGTCAGAGGAAGTACTTC.

This chain joins TRBV5-6 and TRBJ2-3, with D possibly TRBD2 on 7 matching bases. CDR3 length: 15 residues. V was trimmed by 5 bases and J by 4 bases, leaving 17 bases between them. From germline, CDR1 is SGHDT and CDR2 YYEEEE. This CDR3 reads CASRARGARADTQYF. The CDR3 DNA is TGTGCCAGCAGAGCACGGGGGGCCCGGGCAGATACGCAGTATTTT.

This clonotype was observed a few times. V is TRBV4-3 and J is TRBJ2-7, with 10 bases identical to TRBD2. Trimming at V came to 1 base and at J to 6 bases, leaving 9 bases not matched to a gene. Germline V gives CDR1 LGHNA, CDR2 YSLEER. This CDR3 has 16 amino acids. CDR3 nucleotide sequence: TGCGCCAGCAGCCAAGGCTTAGGACTAGCGGTCTCCGAGCAGTACTTC. Translating gives CASSQGLGLAVSEQYF.

The V call is TRBV28, the J call TRBJ2-3; no clear D. The CDR3 extends over 15 amino acids. The germline V gene encodes CDR1 MDHEN and CDR2 SYDVKM. The V gene lost 10 bases and the J gene lost 0 bases, with 17 bases spanning the gap. The CDR3 is CATLGGAKSTDTQYF. The CDR3 nucleotides read TGTGCCACCTTAGGTGGTGCCAAAAGCACAGATACGCAGTATTTT.

This clonotype turned up a few times. This chain links TRBV5-6 with TRBJ2-4; D call uncertain. Germline V lookup: CDR1 SGHDT, CDR2 YYEEEE. V lost 5 bases, J lost 0 bases, and 9 bases lay in between. The CDR3 has 14 amino acids. Written as DNA, the CDR3 is TGTGCCAGCAGTCGGCCTCTAGCCAAAAACATTCAGTACTTC. Translated, it gives CASSRPLAKNIQYF. Complete variable domain (other parts from reference TRBV5-6 and TRBJ2-4): DAGVTQSPTHLIKTRGQQVTLRCSPKSGHDTVSWYQQALGQGPQFIFQYYEEEERQRGNFPDRFSGHQFPNYSSELNVNALLLGDSALYLCASSRPLAKNIQYFGAGTRLSVL.

This clonotype was observed at least ten times. The chain links TRBV7-3 to TRBJ2-1, with 10 nucleotides matching TRBD1. The V gene end was trimmed by 6 bases and the J gene end by 7 bases; junction bases not matched to a gene: 15. The CDR3 length is 17 residues. The germline V gene has CDR1 SGHTA and CDR2 FQGTGA. CDR3 bases: TGTGCCAGCAGGTATACCCCCGGGACAGGGGAAGGGAATGAGCAGTTCTTC. Encoded protein: CASRYTPGTGEGNEQFF.

The chain links TRBV11-2 to TRBJ2-1; TRBD2 might be the D (7 bases). This CDR3 is built from 18 residues. Trimming removed 8 bases at V and 7 bases at J, with 30 bases between. The germline gives CDR1 SGHAT, CDR2 FQNNGV. CDR3 loop: CASSRGRGGTDFGNEQFF. The CDR3 DNA sequence: TGTGCCAGCTCCCGGGGAAGGGGGGGAACGGACTTCGGGAATGAGCAGTTCTTC.

The rearrangement uses TRBV5-5 and TRBJ1-5, with D unclear. This CDR3 is 14 amino acids long. Germline V gives CDR1 SGHKS, CDR2 YYEKEE (reference sequence). Trimming removed 2 bases at V and 4 bases at J, with 10 bases between. CDR3 coding DNA: TGTGCCAGCAGCTTTGCACCGGATAATCAGCCCCAGCATTTT. Translation: CASSFAPDNQPQHF.

V usage is TRBV20-1 and J usage is TRBJ2-5; D is tentatively TRBD1 or TRBD2 (5 bases each). Trimming pared 5 bases from V and 0 bases from J, leaving 16 bases between. Germline V lookup: CDR1 DFQATT, CDR2 SNEGSKA (reference sequence). The CDR3 sequence is 15 residues long. The CDR3 sequence: CSAYPKGRHQETQYF. Written as DNA, the CDR3 is TGCAGTGCTTACCCTAAGGGACGGCACCAAGAGACCCAGTACTTC.

Details on this clonotype: This could be a read error, since a much larger clone is one nucleotide away. V gene TRBV7-6 combines with J gene TRBJ2-1; 7 bases are shared with TRBD1. The J call may be mistaken, given a closer DNA end match to TRBJ2-7. Germline assignment: CDR1 SGHVS and CDR2 FNYEAQ. This CDR3 is 15 amino acids long. This chain's CDR3 is CASSPTGFSYNEQYF. In DNA form, the CDR3 reads TGTGCCAGCAGCCCGACAGGGTTCTCCTACAATGAGCAGTACTTC.

The genes are TRBV27 and TRBJ2-5; TRBD2 matches 9 bases. In germline, CDR1 is MNHEY, CDR2 SMNVEV (reference sequence). The ends lost 6 bases at V and 6 bases at J; junction bases unmatched: 2. The CDR3 is 12 residues long. CDR3 loop: CASRASGKTQYF. CDR3 nucleotide sequence: TGTGCCAGCAGGGCTAGCGGGAAGACCCAGTACTTC.

The chain carries TRBV27 and TRBJ2-7; unclear D gene. Germline CDR1 is MNHEY and CDR2 is SMNVEV (reference sequence). Trimming took off 7 bases at V and 11 bases at J, with 21 bases between the two ends. The CDR3 spans 13 residues. CDR3 sequence (DNA): TGTGCCAGCACCAACGATTGGACGGGCGAAAAGTACTTC. It encodes CASTNDWTGEKYF.

This clonotype appeared a few times. The chain joins TRBV7-2 to TRBJ2-6; possibly TRBD1 or TRBD2 for D (5 bases each). V dropped 1 base and J dropped 0 bases, with 16 bases sitting between them. This CDR3 is built from 19 residues. Germline V CDR1 and CDR2: SGHTA, FQGNSA. Written as DNA, the CDR3 is TGTGCCAGCAGCTTAGGTTCCAGGGCGGGCGGCTCTGGGGCCAACGTCCTGACTTTC. This sequence encodes CASSLGSRAGGSGANVLTF.

This chain uses TRBV18 with TRBJ2-3, with a possible D match to TRBD1 (6 bases). V shed 4 bases and J shed 4 bases, with 18 bases lying between them. Germline CDR1 reads KGHSH; CDR2 reads LQKENI. This CDR3 comprises 16 residues. DNA of the CDR3: TGTGCCAGCTCACAGGGACATACGGCGCGCGCAGATACGCAGTATTTT. Its translation is CASSQGHTARADTQYF. Looking up the rest from reference TRBV18 and TRBJ2-3 gives the full variable domain: NAGVMQNPRHLVRRRGQEARLRCSPMKGHSHVYWYRQLPEEGLKFMVYLQKENIIDESGMPKERFSAEFPKEGPSILRIQQVVRGDSAAYFCASSQGHTARADTQYFGPGTRLTVL.